The 31 T cell receptor beta chains given below trace back to one sample, sequenced in a study of tumor-infiltrating lymphocytes in oesophageal squamous cell carcinoma. MiXCR, run by TCRdb on the PCR reads, gives a single entry per CDR3 protein. The sample includes just under 20,000 distinct CDR3 sequences, just under 40% of them seen just once. The specimen sequenced was esophageal tumor tissue. The receptor source for this set is a male donor with esophageal squamous cell carcinoma.

This clonotype was detected many times. The chain is built from TRBV24-1 and TRBJ2-3; D is undetermined. This CDR3 has 15 amino acids. V gave up 1 base and J gave up 2 bases, with 9 bases separating them. CDR1 and CDR2 from the germline V gene are KGHDR and SFDVKD. In nucleotides, the CDR3 is TGTGCCACCAGTGATTTCGCCGACAACACAGATACGCAGTATTTT. It yields the protein CATSDFADNTDTQYF.

The genes are TRBV7-2 and TRBJ1-2, with 7 bases identical to TRBD1. The CDR3 covers 12 residues. From germline, CDR1 is SGHTA and CDR2 FQGNSA. Unmatched junction bases numbered 4, after V lost 4 bases and J lost 8 bases. The CDR3 loop is CASSSNRGGYTF. As DNA, the CDR3 is TGTGCCAGCAGCTCAAACAGGGGAGGCTACACCTTC.

The chain carries TRBV19 and TRBJ1-3, with 8 bases that match TRBD1. CDR3 length equals 15 residues. Unmatched junction bases numbered 7, after V lost 9 bases and J lost 0 bases. Germline loops: CDR1 LNHDA, CDR2 SQIVND (reference sequence). The CDR3: CASDRGHSSGNTIYF. The CDR3 bases are TGTGCCAGCGACAGGGGACATAGCTCTGGAAACACCATATATTTT.

This clonotype was seen just once. The chain is built from TRBV15 and TRBJ1-5; no clear D. Germline CDR1 is LNHNV and CDR2 is YYDKDF (reference sequence). This CDR3 contains 16 residues. Trimming removed 1 base at V and 5 bases at J, with 15 bases between. Here the CDR3 reads CATSRAPGVVDQPQHF. The CDR3 nucleotides are TGTGCCACCAGCAGAGCCCCCGGGGTGGTAGATCAGCCCCAGCATTTT.

This clonotype has ten or more counts. This CDR3 reads CASSLRLEQFF. CDR3 in DNA: TGTGCCAGCAGTTTGCGGCTTGAGCAGTTCTTC. The chain links TRBV28 to TRBJ2-1; D remains unclear. Germline V gene lookup returns CDR1 MDHEN and CDR2 SYDVKM. The CDR3 has 11 residues. Trimming pared 3 bases from V and 9 bases from J, leaving 6 bases between.

V is TRBV3-1 and J is TRBJ1-1; D uncertain. Trimming left V 6 bases short and J 1 base short, with 9 bases between. The CDR3 loop spans 13 amino acids. Germline V gene data show CDR1 as LGHDT and CDR2 as YNNKEL (reference sequence). CDR3 loop: CASSKSENTEAFF. CDR3 nucleotides: TGTGCCAGCAGTAAGTCGGAGAACACTGAAGCTTTCTTT.

About this clonotype itself: One junction end does not reproduce the germline sequence, and a read error may be involved. The V and J genes are TRBV7-9 and TRBJ2-3; D may be TRBD1 (5 bases). The CDR3 sequence is 12 residues long. Germline V gene lookup returns CDR1 SEHNR and CDR2 FQNEAQ (reference sequence). The CDR3 reads CAGEGDNSPLHF. In nucleotides, the CDR3 is TGTGCAGGGGAAGGGGATAATTCACCCCTCCACTTC.

Many counts were recorded for this clonotype. The CDR3 protein is CASSPQQANTGELFF. CDR3 sequence (DNA): TGTGCCAGCTCACCACAACAGGCAAACACCGGGGAGCTGTTTTTT. The chain couples TRBV18 to TRBJ2-2; TRBD1 is a possible D gene (5 bases). V dropped 1 base and J dropped 2 bases, with 8 bases sitting between them. The CDR3 covers 15 residues. Germline V gene sequence: CDR1 KGHSH, CDR2 LQKENI.

This clonotype came up many times. The rearrangement joins TRBV6-1 to TRBJ2-5, with TRBD2 identical over 8 bases. The CDR3 sequence is 14 residues long. After removal of 5 bases from V and 11 bases from J, the junction contained 13 bases not matched to a gene. CDR1 and CDR2 from the germline V gene are MNHNS and SASEGT. As DNA, the CDR3 is TGTGCCAGCAGTTTTGCCAGCGGGAGTCGTGAGCAGTACTTC. It translates to CASSFASGSREQYF.

In the case of this clonotype: This likely comes from a read error, as the CDR3 has no conserved phenylalanine or tryptophan at its end. This chain joins TRBV14 and TRBJ2-7; TRBD2 matches 9 bases. J was trimmed by 9 bases and V by 4 bases; bases with no gene match: 13. Germline V lookup: CDR1 SGHDN, CDR2 FVKESK. This CDR3 region has 15 residues. In DNA, the CDR3 is TGTGCCAGCAGCCCCGGGACTAGCATCACAGATACGCAGTACTTG. Translating it yields CASSPGTSITDTQYL.

This clonotype came up many times. The chain has TRBV24-1 and TRBJ2-7, with 9 bases matching TRBD2. Germline-derived CDR1 and CDR2 are KGHDR and SFDVKD. After removal of 5 bases from V and 6 bases from J, the junction contained 7 bases not matched to a gene. This CDR3 comprises 14 residues. The CDR3 reads CATSGTGTSREQYF. CDR3 DNA sequence: TGTGCCACCAGTGGAACCGGGACTAGCCGCGAGCAGTACTTC.

This rearrangement joins TRBV6-6 to TRBJ2-2, with no clear D. The CDR3 has 12 residues. The V gene lost 8 bases and the J gene lost 10 bases, with 14 bases spanning the gap. Germline CDR1 and CDR2: MNHNY and SVGAGI (reference sequence). CDR3 bases: TGTGCCAGCGGCTCCCCTAGGTTGGAGCTGTTTTTT. This sequence encodes CASGSPRLELFF.

The V call is TRBV7-3, the J call TRBJ2-5; unclear D gene. The DNA end is more similar to TRBJ2-1, so the J call may be wrong. This CDR3 is 13 amino acids long. Germline CDR1 reads SGHTA; CDR2 reads FQGTGA. In nucleotides, the CDR3 is TGTGCCAGCAGCTTATTAAGATACAATGAGCAGTTCTTC. The encoded protein is CASSLLRYNEQFF.

The V and J genes are TRBV12-5 and TRBJ1-1; D remains unclear. Trimming pared 6 bases from V and 3 bases from J, leaving 14 bases between. This CDR3 comprises 14 residues. Germline V lookup: CDR1 LGHNT, CDR2 FRNRAP. For the CDR3, the DNA is TGTGCTAGTGGCCCTCGATTGGAGTACACTGAAGCTTTCTTT. It specifies CASGPRLEYTEAFF. The variable domain in full, completed from reference TRBV12-5 and TRBJ1-1, reads DARVTQTPRHKVTEMGQEVTMRCQPILGHNTVFWYRQTMMQGLELLAYFRNRAPLDDSGMPKDRFSAEMPDATLATLKIQPSEPRDSAVYFCASGPRLEYTEAFFGQGTRLTVV.

This clonotype came up a few times. The chain carries TRBV9 and TRBJ2-3; 9 nucleotides line up with TRBD2. CDR3 length: 12 residues. Per germline, CDR1 SGDLS and CDR2 YYNGEE. The CDR3 DNA reads as TGTGCTAGCGGGGGTGTCACAGATACGCAGTATTTT. As protein: CASGGVTDTQYF.

This clonotype was seen ten or more times. The gene calls are TRBV5-1 and TRBJ2-7; the D is unclear. This CDR3 spans 13 amino acids. Trimming left V 0 bases short and J 0 bases short, with 4 bases between. Germline CDR1 and CDR2: SGHRS and YFSETQ. CDR3 sequence: CASSLVSSYEQYF. As DNA, the CDR3 is TGCGCCAGCAGCTTGGTCAGCTCCTACGAGCAGTACTTC.

The genes are TRBV30 and TRBJ2-1, with 12 nucleotides matching TRBD2. The CDR3 runs to 18 residues. Losses at the gene ends were 2 bases for V and 2 bases for J; bases not matched to a gene: 10. In germline, CDR1 is GTSNPN, CDR2 SVGIG (reference sequence). The chain's CDR3 is CAWSHSSGGAVPYNEQFF. The CDR3 nucleotides are TGTGCCTGGAGTCATTCTAGCGGGGGGGCGGTCCCCTACAATGAGCAGTTCTTC.

The V call is TRBV7-9, the J call TRBJ2-5; D could derive from TRBD1 or TRBD2 (5 bases each). Trimming removed 3 bases from V and 5 bases from J, with 16 bases in between. CDR3 length: 15 residues. Per germline, CDR1 SEHNR and CDR2 FQNEAQ (reference sequence). Here the CDR3 DNA reads TGTGCCAGCAGCTTGGGGAAGGGGTTAGCGGAGACCCAGTACTTC. This translates into CASSLGKGLAETQYF.

A note on this clonotype: A much larger clone lies a single base off, so this may be a read error. This chain links TRBV19 with TRBJ2-3; tentatively, D is TRBD1 or TRBD2 (5 bases each). Germline lookup yields CDR1 LNHDA and CDR2 SQIVND (reference sequence). The V gene lost 5 bases and the J gene lost 14 bases, with 23 bases spanning the gap. This CDR3 comprises 14 residues. The CDR3 protein is CASSGTQGTGELYF. The CDR3 nucleotides are TGTGCCAGTAGTGGGACCCAGGGAACCGGGGAGCTGTATTTT. Full variable domain (remainder filled in from reference TRBV19 and TRBJ2-3): DGGITQSPKYLFRKEGQNVTLSCEQNLNHDAMYWYRQDPGQGLRLIYYSQIVNDFQKGDIAEGYSVSREKKESFPLTVTSAQKNPTAFYLCASSGTQGTGELYFGPGTRLTVL.

The genes are TRBV11-2 and TRBJ2-4, with 13 bases that match TRBD2. From germline, CDR1 is SGHAT and CDR2 FQNNGV. CDR3 length: 19 amino acids. The V segment lost 2 bases and the J segment 1 base; nucleotides outside the gene matches: 8. As DNA, the CDR3 is TGTGCCAGCAGCTTAAGGACTAGCGGGAGTGGCGGCGCCAAAAACATTCAGTACTTC. This encodes CASSLRTSGSGGAKNIQYF.

The chain is built from TRBV3-1 and TRBJ2-1; tentatively, D is TRBD1 (5 bases). TRBJ2-5 matches the DNA end more closely, so the J call is doubtful. The V gene's germline CDR1 is LGHDT and CDR2 YNNKEL (reference sequence). This CDR3 spans 13 amino acids. The CDR3 sequence: CASSQRGTETQYF. In DNA form, the CDR3 reads TGTGCCAGCAGCCAAAGGGGCACGGAGACCCAGTACTTC.

This clonotype was picked up a small number of times. The chain is built from TRBV19 and TRBJ1-6; no reliable D call. V lost 2 bases and J lost 5, with 7 bases in between. CDR3 length: 14 residues. Germline CDR1 LNHDA, CDR2 SQIVND (reference sequence). CDR3 nucleotide sequence: TGTGCCAGTAGTATACAGGAGAATAATTCACCCCTCCACTTT. This codes for CASSIQENNSPLHF.

The CDR3 spells CASSRGRRNEQFF. In DNA, the CDR3 is TGTGCCAGCAGCCGCGGGCGGCGAAATGAGCAGTTCTTC. The chain combines TRBV7-9 with TRBJ2-1; D possibly corresponds to TRBD2 (5 bases). Trimming removed 5 bases at V and 7 bases at J, with 12 bases between. Germline assignment: CDR1 SEHNR and CDR2 FQNEAQ (reference sequence). This CDR3 has 13 residues.

The rearrangement links TRBV10-1 to TRBJ2-7; a weak D match, TRBD1 (5 bases). From germline, CDR1 is WNHNN and CDR2 SYGVQD (reference sequence). The CDR3 runs to 14 residues. Between the trimmed V and J ends, which lost 2 bases and 7 bases, there was a span of 15 bases. CDR3 loop: CASSEAQGEHEQYF. The CDR3 nucleotides are TGCGCCAGCAGTGAGGCCCAGGGTGAACATGAGCAGTACTTC.

This clonotype was observed at least ten times. The chain uses TRBV18 and TRBJ2-1; no reliable D call. Trimming took off 3 bases at V and 10 bases at J, with 7 bases between the two ends. Germline values: CDR1 KGHSH, CDR2 LQKENI. The CDR3 covers 11 residues. The CDR3, as DNA: TGTGCCAGCTCACCCGTGGGGGAGCAGTTCTTC. It translates to CASSPVGEQFF.

This clonotype was detected a few times. CDR3 loop: CASSRLGSSYNEQYF. DNA of the CDR3: TGTGCCAGCAGCCGACTAGGGAGCTCCTACAATGAGCAGTACTTC. The chain employs TRBV11-3 and TRBJ2-1; a possible D gene is TRBD2 (6 bases). The end of the DNA is better explained by TRBJ2-7, so the J call may be wrong. CDR3 size: 15 residues. Per the germline V gene, CDR1 is SGHNT and CDR2 is YENEEA.

This clonotype has only a few counts. The chain carries TRBV7-9 and TRBJ2-6; D is unclear. V gave up 3 bases and J gave up 0 bases, with 12 bases separating them. Germline V gene data show CDR1 as SEHNR and CDR2 as FQNEAQ (reference sequence). This CDR3 contains 17 residues. In nucleotides, the CDR3 is TGTGCCAGCAGCTTCCTACCTACCAGCTCTGGGGCCAACGTCCTGACTTTC. This translates into CASSFLPTSSGANVLTF.

V usage is TRBV6-1 and J usage is TRBJ2-1; D is unclear. The CDR3 consists of 13 residues. Trimming took off 3 bases at V and 9 bases at J, with 12 bases between the two ends. CDR1 and CDR2 (germline): MNHNS, SASEGT. CDR3 amino acids: CASSDRIIGEQFF. The CDR3 DNA sequence: TGTGCCAGCAGTGATAGGATTATCGGTGAGCAGTTCTTC.

The chain recombines TRBV7-6 with TRBJ2-7, with 10 positions matching TRBD1. CDR1 SGHVS and CDR2 FNYEAQ come from the germline V gene. This CDR3 spans 17 amino acids. V gave up 0 bases and J gave up 5 bases; unmatched junction bases: 10. The CDR3 is CASSLAVGDRGNDEQYF. The CDR3, as DNA: TGTGCCAGCAGCTTAGCGGTAGGGGACAGGGGTAACGACGAGCAGTACTTC.

This clonotype was counted only a few times. The chain couples TRBV7-2 to TRBJ2-3, with D possibly TRBD2 on 5 matching bases. The CDR3 covers 13 residues. CDR1 is SGHTA, CDR2 FQGNSA, per germline. V dropped 0 bases and J dropped 14 bases, with 15 bases sitting between them. CDR3 residues: CASSLAIAGELYF. The DNA for the CDR3 is TGTGCCAGCAGCTTAGCGATCGCCGGGGAGCTGTATTTT.

This clonotype was seen a few times. The chain joins TRBV24-1 to TRBJ2-1; 9 bases align to TRBD2. The J call may be incorrect, as the DNA end agrees better with TRBJ2-7. This CDR3 spans 17 amino acids. Per germline, CDR1 KGHDR and CDR2 SFDVKD. The CDR3 loop is CATSTNAGLAPRGEQYF. As DNA, the CDR3 is TGTGCCACCAGTACGAACGCCGGACTAGCGCCTCGGGGTGAGCAGTACTTC.